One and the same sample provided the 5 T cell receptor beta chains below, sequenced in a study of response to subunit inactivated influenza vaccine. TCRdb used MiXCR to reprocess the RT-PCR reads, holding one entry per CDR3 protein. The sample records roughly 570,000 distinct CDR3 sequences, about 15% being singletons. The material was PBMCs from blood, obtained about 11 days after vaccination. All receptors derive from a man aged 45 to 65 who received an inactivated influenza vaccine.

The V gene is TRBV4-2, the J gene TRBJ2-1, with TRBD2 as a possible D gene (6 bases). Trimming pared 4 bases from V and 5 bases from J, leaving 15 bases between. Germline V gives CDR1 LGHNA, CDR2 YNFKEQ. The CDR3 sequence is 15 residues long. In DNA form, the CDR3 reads TGTGCCAGCAGCCCTCGTGGAGCGGGCGACAATGAGCAGTTCTTC. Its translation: CASSPRGAGDNEQFF.

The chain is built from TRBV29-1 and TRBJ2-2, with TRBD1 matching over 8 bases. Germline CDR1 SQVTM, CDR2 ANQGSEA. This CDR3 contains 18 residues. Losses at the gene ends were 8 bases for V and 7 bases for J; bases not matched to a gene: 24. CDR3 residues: CSSRHPQGAHQCIGELFF. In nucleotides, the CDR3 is TGCAGCTCACGCCACCCTCAGGGGGCGCATCAATGTATCGGGGAGCTGTTTTTT.

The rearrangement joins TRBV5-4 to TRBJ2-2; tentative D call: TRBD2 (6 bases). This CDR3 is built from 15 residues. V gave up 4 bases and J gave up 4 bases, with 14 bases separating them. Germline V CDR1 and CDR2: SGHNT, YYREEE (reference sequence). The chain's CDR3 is CASSPDGSRTGELFF. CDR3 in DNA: TGTGCCAGCAGCCCGGACGGGAGCCGCACCGGGGAGCTGTTTTTT.

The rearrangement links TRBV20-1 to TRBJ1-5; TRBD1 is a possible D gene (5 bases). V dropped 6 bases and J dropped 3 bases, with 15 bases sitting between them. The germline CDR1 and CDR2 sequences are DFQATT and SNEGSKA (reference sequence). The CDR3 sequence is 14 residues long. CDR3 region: CSARVGVPNQPQHF. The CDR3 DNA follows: TGCAGTGCAAGGGTGGGGGTCCCCAATCAGCCCCAGCATTTT.

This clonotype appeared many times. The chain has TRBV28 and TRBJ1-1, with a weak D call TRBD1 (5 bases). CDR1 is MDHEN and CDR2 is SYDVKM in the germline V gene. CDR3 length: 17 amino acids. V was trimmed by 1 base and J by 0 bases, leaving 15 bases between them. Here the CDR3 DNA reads TGTGCCAGCAGTTTATTTCTCCAGGGAATGGTGAACACTGAAGCTTTCTTT. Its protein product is CASSLFLQGMVNTEAFF.